This T cell receptor (beta chain) was sequenced during a study of T cell responses to AZD1222 COVID-19 vaccine. Study results and caveats: Receipt of two AZD1222 doses was followed by a rise in Spike-specific TCR breadth and depth. Reportedly, close to half of spike-specific TCRs are directed against unmutated variant regions. Baseline serology detected seropositivity in only five or six AZD1222 recipients.

Trimming removed 2 bases from V and 5 bases from J; junction bases left unmatched: 4. This CDR3 has 15 residues. Germline V CDR1 and CDR2: MNHEY, SVGAGI. Details on this clone: Its target is unknown.

Sequencing was performed with immunoSEQ multiplex PCR; in TCRdb, only in-frame clones are kept and a portion is missing. The sample records over 90,000 clones, approximately 87% being singletons. This specimen was peripheral blood, taken 28 days after the second AZD1222 dose. The chain is built from TRBV6-5 and TRBJ2-7; 12 positions match TRBD1. This clonotype was obtained from an adult who received the AZD1222 COVID-19 vaccine. This CDR3 is CASSYKGQGAHEQYF. In DNA, the CDR3 is TGTGCCAGCAGTTACAAGGGACAGGGGGCCCACGAGCAGTACTTC.